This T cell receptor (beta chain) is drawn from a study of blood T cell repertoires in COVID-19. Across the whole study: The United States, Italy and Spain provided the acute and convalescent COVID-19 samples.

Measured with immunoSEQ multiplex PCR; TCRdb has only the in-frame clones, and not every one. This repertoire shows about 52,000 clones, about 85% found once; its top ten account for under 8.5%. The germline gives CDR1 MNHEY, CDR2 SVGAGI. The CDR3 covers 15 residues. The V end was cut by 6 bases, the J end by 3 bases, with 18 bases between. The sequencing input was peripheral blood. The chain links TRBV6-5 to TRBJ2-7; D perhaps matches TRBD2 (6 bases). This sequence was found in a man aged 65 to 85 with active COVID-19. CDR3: CASSPIEKGLYEQYF. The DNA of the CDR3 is TGTGCCAGCAGCCCCATCGAGAAGGGACTCTACGAGCAGTACTTC.